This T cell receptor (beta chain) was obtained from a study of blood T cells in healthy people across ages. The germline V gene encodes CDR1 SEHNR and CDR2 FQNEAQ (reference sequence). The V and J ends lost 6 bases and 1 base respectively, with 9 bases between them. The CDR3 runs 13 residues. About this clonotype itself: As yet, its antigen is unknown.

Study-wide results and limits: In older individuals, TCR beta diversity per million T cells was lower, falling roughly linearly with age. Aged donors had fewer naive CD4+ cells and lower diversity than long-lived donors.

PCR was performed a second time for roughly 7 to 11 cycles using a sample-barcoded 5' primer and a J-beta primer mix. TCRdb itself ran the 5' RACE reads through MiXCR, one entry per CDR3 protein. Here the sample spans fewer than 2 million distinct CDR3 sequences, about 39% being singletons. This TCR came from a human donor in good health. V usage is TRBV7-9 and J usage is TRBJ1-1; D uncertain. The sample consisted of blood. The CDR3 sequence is CASRSSRNTEAFF. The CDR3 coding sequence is TGTGCCAGCAGGTCGTCCCGGAACACTGAAGCTTTCTTT.